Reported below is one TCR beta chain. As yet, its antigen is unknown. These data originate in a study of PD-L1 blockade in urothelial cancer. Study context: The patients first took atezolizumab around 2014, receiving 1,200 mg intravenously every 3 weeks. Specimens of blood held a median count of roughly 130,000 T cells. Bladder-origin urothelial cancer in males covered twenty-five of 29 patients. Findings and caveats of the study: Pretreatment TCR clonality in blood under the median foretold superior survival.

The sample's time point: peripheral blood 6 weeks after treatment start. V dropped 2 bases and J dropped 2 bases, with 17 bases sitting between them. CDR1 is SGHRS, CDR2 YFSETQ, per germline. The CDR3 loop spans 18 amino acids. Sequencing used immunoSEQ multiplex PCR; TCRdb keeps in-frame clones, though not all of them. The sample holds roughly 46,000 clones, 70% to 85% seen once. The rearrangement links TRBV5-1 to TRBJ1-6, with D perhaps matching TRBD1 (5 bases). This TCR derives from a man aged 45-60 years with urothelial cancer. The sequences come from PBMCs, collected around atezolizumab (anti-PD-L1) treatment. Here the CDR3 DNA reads TGCGCCAGCAGCTTCCAATCCGCAGGGTTAACCTATAATTCACCCCTCCACTTT. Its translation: CASSFQSAGLTYNSPLHF.